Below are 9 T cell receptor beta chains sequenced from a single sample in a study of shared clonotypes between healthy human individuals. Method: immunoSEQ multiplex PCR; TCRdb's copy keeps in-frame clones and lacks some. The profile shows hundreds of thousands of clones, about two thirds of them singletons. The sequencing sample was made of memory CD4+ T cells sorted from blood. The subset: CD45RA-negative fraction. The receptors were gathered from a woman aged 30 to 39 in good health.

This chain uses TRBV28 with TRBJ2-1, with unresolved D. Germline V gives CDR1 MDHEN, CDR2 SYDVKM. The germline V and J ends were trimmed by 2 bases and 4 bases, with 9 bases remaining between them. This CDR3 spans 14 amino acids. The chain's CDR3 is CASSLADKYNEQFF. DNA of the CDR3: TGTGCCAGCAGTTTAGCAGACAAATACAATGAGCAGTTCTTC.

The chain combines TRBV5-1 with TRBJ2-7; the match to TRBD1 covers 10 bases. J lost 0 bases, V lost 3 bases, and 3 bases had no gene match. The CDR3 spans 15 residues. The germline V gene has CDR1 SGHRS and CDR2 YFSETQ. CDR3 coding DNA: TGCGCCAGCAGCTCCGGACAGGGGGACTCCTACGAGCAGTACTTC. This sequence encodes CASSSGQGDSYEQYF.

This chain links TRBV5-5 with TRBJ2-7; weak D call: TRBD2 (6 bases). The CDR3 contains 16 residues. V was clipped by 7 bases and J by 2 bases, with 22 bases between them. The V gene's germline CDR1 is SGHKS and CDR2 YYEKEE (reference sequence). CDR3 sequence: CASAYDPSVTTYEQYF. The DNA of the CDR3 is TGTGCCAGCGCCTACGACCCTAGCGTTACGACCTACGAGCAGTACTTC.

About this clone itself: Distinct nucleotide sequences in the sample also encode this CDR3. The CDR3 DNA follows: TGTGCCAGTAGTATAAGAGCGAGGAACACCGGGGAGCTGTTTTTT. This gives the protein CASSIRARNTGELFF. The V call is TRBV19, the J call TRBJ2-2; D is ambiguous. CDR3 size: 15 residues. The germline gives CDR1 LNHDA, CDR2 SQIVND (reference sequence). Between the trimmed V and J ends, which lost 2 bases and 1 base, there was a span of 8 bases.

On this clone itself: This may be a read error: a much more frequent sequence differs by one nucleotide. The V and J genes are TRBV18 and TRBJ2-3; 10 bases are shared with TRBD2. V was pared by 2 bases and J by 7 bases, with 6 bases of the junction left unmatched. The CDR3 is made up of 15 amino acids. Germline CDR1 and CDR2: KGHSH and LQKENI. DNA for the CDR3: TGTGCCAGCTCACCAGGCCTAGCGGGAGCAAATACGCAGTATTTT. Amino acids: CASSPGLAGANTQYF.

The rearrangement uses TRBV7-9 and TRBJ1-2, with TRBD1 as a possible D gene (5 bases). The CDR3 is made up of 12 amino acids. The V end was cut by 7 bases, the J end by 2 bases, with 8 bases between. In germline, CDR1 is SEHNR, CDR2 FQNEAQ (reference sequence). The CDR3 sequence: CASNRQNYGYTF. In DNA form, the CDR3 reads TGTGCCAGCAATCGACAGAACTATGGCTACACCTTC. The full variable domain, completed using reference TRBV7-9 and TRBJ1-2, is DTGVSQNPRHKITKRGQNVTFRCDPISEHNRLYWYRQTLGQGPEFLTYFQNEAQLEKSRLLSDRFSAERPKGSFSTLEIQRTEQGDSAMYLCASNRQNYGYTFGSGTRLTVV.

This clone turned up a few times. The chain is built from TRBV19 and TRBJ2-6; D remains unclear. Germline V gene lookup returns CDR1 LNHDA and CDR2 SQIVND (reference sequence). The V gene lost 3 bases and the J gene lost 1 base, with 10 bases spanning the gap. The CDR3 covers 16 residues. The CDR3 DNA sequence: TGTGCCAGTAGTATCCTCAGCATGTCTGGGGCCAACGTCCTGACTTTC. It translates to CASSILSMSGANVLTF.

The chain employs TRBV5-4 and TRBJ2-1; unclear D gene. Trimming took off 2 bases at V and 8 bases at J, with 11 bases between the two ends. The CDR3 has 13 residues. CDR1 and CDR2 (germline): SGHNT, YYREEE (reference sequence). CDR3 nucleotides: TGTGCCAGCAGCTTAGAGTGGGCCTATGAGCAGTTCTTC. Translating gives CASSLEWAYEQFF. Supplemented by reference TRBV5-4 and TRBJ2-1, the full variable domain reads ETGVTQSPTHLIKTRGQQVTLRCSSQSGHNTVSWYQQALGQGPQFIFQYYREEENGRGNFPPRFSGLQFPNYSSELNVNALELDDSALYLCASSLEWAYEQFFGPGTRLTVL.

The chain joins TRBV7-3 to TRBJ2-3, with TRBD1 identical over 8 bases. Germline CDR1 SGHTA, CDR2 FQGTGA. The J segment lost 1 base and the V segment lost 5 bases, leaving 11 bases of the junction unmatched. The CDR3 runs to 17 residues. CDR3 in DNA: TGTGCCAGCAGCCCCTGGACAGGGTCCACGGGCACAGATACGCAGTATTTT. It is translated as CASSPWTGSTGTDTQYF.